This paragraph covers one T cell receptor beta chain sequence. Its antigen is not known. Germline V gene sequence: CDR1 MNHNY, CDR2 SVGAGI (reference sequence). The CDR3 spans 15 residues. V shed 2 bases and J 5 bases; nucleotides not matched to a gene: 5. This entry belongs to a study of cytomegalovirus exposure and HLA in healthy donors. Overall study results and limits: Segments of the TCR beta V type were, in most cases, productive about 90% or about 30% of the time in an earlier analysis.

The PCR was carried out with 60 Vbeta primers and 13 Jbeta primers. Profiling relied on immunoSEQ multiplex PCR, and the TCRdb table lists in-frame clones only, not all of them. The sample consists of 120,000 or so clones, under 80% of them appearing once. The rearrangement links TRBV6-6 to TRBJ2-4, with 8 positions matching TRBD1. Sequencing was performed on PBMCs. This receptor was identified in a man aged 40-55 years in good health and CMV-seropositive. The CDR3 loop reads CASSYQGQAENIQYF. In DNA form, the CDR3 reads TGTGCCAGCAGTTACCAGGGACAGGCAGAAAACATTCAGTACTTC.